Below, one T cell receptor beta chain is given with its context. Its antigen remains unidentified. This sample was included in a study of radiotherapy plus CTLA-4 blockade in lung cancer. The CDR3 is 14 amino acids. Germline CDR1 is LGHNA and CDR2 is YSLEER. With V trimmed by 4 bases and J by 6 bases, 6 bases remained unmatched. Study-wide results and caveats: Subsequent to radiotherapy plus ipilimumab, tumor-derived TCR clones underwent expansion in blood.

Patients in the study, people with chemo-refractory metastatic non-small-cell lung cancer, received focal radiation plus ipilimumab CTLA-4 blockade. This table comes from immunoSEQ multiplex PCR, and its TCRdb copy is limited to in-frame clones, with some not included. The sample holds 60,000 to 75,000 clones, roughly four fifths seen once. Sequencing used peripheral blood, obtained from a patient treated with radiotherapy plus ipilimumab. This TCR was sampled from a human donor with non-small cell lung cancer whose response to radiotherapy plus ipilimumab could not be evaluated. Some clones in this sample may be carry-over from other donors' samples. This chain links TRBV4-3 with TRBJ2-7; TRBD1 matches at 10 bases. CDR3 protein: CASSPRQGASEQYF. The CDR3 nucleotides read TGCGCCAGCAGCCCCCGACAGGGGGCCAGCGAGCAGTACTTC.